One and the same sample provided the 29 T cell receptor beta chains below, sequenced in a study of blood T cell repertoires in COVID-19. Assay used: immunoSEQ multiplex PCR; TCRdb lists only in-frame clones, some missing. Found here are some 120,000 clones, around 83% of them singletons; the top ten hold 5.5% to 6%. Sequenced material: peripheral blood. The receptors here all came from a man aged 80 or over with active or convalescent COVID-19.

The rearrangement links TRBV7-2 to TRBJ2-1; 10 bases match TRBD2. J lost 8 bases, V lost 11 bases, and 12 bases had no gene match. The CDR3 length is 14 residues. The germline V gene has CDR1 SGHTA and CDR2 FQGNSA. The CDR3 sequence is CADTQGLAKDEQFF. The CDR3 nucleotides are TGTGCCGACACCCAGGGACTAGCGAAGGATGAGCAGTTCTTC.

The CDR3 sequence is CSVDGVFGYTF. As DNA, the CDR3 is TGCAGCGTTGACGGGGTTTTTGGCTACACCTTC. The J gene is TRBJ1-2, the V gene TRBV29-1; D is unclear. Trimming removed 3 bases at V and 7 bases at J, with 9 bases between. There are 11 residues in the CDR3. Germline CDR1 is SQVTM and CDR2 is ANQGSEA.

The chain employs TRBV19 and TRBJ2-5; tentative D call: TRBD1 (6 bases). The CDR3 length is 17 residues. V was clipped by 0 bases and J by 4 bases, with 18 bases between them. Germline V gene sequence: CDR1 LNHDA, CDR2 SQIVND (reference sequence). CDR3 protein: CASSIEIGTPARETQYF. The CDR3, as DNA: TGTGCCAGTAGTATAGAGATCGGGACACCCGCCCGAGAGACCCAGTACTTC.

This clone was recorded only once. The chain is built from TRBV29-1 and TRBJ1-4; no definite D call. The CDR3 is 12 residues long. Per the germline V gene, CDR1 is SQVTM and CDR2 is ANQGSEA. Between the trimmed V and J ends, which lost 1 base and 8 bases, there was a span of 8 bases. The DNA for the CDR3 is TGCAGCGTTGAAGCGGGAGGGGAAAAACTGTTTTTT. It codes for CSVEAGGEKLFF.

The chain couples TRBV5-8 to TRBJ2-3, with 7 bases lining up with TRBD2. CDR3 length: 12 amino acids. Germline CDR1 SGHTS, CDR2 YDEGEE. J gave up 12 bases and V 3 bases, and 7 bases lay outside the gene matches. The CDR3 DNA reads TGTGCCAGCAGCTACCTAGCGGTCCCACAGTATTTT. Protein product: CASSYLAVPQYF.

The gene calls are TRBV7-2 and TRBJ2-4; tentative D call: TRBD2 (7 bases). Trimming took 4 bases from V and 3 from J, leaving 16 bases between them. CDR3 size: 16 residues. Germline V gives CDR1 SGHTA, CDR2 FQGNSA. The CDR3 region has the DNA TGTGCCAGCAGCTCCCGCCGGGGGGCCGACAAAAACATTCAGTACTTC. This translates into CASSSRRGADKNIQYF.

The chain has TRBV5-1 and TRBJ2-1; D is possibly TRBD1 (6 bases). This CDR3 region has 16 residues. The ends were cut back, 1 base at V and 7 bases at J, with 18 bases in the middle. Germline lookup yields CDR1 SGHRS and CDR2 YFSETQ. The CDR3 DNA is TGCGCCAGCAGCTTGCCTTTGGGGGCTCTAGGAAATGAGCAGTTCTTC. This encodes CASSLPLGALGNEQFF.

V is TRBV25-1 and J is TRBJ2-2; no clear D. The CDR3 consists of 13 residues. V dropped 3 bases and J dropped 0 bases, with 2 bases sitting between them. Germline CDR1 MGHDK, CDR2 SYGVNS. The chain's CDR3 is CASSDTNTGELFF. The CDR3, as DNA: TGTGCCAGCAGTGATACGAACACCGGGGAGCTGTTTTTT. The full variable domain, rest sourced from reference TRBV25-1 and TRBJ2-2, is EADIYQTPRYLVIGTGKKITLECSQTMGHDKMYWYQQDPGMELHLIHYSYGVNSTEKGDLSSESTVSRIRTEHFPLTLESARPSHTSQYLCASSDTNTGELFFGEGSRLTVL.

This chain's CDR3 is CSVEVWIGGDYGYTF. The CDR3 DNA follows: TGCAGCGTTGAAGTTTGGATAGGGGGGGACTATGGCTACACCTTC. The V call is TRBV29-1, the J call TRBJ1-2; maybe TRBD1 (6 bases). Germline lookup yields CDR1 SQVTM and CDR2 ANQGSEA. The CDR3 contains 15 residues. Trimming removed 1 base at V and 3 bases at J, with 15 bases between.

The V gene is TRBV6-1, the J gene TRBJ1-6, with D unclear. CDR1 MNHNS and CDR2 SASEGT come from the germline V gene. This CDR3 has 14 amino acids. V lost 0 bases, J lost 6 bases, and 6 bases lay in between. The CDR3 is CASSEAGSNSPLHF. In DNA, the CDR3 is TGTGCCAGCAGTGAAGCAGGGAGTAATTCACCCCTCCACTTT.

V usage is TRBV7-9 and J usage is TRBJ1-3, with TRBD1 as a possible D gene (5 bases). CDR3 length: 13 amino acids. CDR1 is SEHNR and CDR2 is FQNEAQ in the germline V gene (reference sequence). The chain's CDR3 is CAAPAGPGNTIYF. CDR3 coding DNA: TGTGCAGCACCTGCAGGGCCTGGAAACACCATATATTTT.

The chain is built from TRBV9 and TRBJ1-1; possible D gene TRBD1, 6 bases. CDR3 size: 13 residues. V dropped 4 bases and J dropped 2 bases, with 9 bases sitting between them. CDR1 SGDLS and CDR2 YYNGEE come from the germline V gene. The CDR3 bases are TGTGCCAGCAGCATGGGACAAAACACTGAAGCTTTCTTT. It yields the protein CASSMGQNTEAFF. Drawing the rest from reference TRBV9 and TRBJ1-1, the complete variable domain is DSGVTQTPKHLITATGQRVTLRCSPRSGDLSVYWYQQSLDQGLQFLIQYYNGEERAKGNILERFSAQQFPDLHSELNLSSLELGDSALYFCASSMGQNTEAFFGQGTRLTVV.

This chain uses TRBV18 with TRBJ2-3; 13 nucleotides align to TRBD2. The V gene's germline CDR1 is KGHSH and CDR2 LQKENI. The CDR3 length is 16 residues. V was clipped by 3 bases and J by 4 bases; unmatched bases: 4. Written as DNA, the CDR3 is TGTGCCAGCTCACCGCCACTAGCGGGGGGGGCAGATACGCAGTATTTT. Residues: CASSPPLAGGADTQYF. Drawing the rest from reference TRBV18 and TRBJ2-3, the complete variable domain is NAGVMQNPRHLVRRRGQEARLRCSPMKGHSHVYWYRQLPEEGLKFMVYLQKENIIDESGMPKERFSAEFPKEGPSILRIQQVVRGDSAAYFCASSPPLAGGADTQYFGPGTRLTVL.

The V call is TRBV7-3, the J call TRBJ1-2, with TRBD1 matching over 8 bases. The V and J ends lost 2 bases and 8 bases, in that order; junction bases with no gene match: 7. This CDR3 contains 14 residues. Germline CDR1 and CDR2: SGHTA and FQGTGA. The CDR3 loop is CASSLGTGGEGYTF. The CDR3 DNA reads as TGTGCCAGCAGCTTAGGAACAGGGGGAGAGGGCTACACCTTC.

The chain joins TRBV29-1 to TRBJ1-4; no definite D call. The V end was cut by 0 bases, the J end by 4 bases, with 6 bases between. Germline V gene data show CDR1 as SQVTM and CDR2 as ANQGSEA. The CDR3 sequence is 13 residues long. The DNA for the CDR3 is TGCAGCGTTGAAGAGGGCAGTAATGAAAAACTGTTTTTT. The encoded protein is CSVEEGSNEKLFF.

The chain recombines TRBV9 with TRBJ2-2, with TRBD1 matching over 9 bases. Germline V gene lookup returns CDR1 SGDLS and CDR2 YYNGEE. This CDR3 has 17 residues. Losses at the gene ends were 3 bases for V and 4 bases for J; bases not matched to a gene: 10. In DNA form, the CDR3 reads TGTGCCAGCAGCGAGCGGGGACAGGGCGGGGGCACCGGGGAGCTGTTTTTT. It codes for CASSERGQGGGTGELFF.

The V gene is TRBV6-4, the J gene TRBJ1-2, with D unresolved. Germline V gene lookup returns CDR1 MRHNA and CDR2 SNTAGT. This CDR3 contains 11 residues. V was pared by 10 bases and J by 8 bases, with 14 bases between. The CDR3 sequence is CATREGFGYTF. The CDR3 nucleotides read TGTGCCACGAGGGAGGGCTTCGGCTACACCTTC.

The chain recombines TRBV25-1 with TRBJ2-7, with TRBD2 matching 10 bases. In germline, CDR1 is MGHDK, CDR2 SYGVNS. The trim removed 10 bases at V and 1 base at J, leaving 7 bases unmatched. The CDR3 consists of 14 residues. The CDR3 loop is CATSGGGRSYEQYF. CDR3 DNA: TGTGCCACCAGCGGGGGGGGCAGATCCTACGAGCAGTACTTC.

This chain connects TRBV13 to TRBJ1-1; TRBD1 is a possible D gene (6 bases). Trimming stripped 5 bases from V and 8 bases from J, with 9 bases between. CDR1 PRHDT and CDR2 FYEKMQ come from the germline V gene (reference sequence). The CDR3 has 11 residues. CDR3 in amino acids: CASSPGTEAFF. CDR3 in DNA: TGTGCCAGCAGCCCTGGGACAGAAGCTTTCTTT.

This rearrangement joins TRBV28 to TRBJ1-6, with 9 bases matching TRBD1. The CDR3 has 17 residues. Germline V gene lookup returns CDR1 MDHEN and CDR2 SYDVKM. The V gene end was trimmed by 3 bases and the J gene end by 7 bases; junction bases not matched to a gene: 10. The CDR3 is CASSFYGQGTANSPLHF. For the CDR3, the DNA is TGTGCCAGCAGTTTTTACGGACAGGGGACAGCAAATTCACCCCTCCACTTT.

The DNA of the CDR3 is TGTGCCAGCAGCTTAAGGGGACAGTCCTACAATGAGCAGTTCTTC. It yields the protein CASSLRGQSYNEQFF. The rearrangement uses TRBV7-2 and TRBJ2-1; the match to TRBD1 covers 7 bases. This CDR3 is built from 15 residues. CDR1 SGHTA and CDR2 FQGNSA come from the germline V gene. V shed 2 bases and J 1 base; nucleotides not matched to a gene: 2.

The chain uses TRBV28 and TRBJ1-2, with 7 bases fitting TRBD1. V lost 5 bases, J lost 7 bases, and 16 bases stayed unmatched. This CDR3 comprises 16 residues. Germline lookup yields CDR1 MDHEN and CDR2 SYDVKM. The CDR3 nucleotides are TGTGCCAGCAGTCCTGGAAAGGGGGCTCTCTTGGTTGGCTACACCTTC. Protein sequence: CASSPGKGALLVGYTF.

The CDR3 here is CASSSRLGGGFSDTQYF. In DNA form, the CDR3 reads TGTGCCAGCAGCTCACGACTAGGCGGGGGGTTCTCAGATACGCAGTATTTT. The V call is TRBV21-1, the J call TRBJ2-3; TRBD2 is the table's D call, not checked against the DNA. TRBV21-1 is a listed pseudogene. The CDR3 extends over 17 amino acids.

The chain's CDR3 is CASRGGTGNTIYF. The CDR3 nucleotides are TGTGCCAGCAGAGGGGGCACTGGAAACACCATATATTTT. The V call is TRBV2, the J call TRBJ1-3; 7 positions match TRBD1. The V gene's germline CDR1 is SNHLY and CDR2 FYNNEI. This CDR3 comprises 13 residues. J lost 2 bases, V lost 6 bases, and 1 base had no gene match.

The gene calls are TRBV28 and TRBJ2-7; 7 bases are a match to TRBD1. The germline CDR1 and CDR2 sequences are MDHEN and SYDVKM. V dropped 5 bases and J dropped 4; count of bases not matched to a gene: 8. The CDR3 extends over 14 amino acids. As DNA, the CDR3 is TGTGCCAGCAGTGGACCGACAGGGATTTACGAGCAGTACTTC. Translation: CASSGPTGIYEQYF.

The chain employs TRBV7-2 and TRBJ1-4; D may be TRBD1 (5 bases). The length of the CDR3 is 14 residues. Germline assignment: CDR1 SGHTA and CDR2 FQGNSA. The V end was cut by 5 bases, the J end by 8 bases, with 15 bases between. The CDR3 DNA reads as TGTGCCAGCAGCATACAGGCGGAGGGGGAAAAACTGTTTTTT. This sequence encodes CASSIQAEGEKLFF.

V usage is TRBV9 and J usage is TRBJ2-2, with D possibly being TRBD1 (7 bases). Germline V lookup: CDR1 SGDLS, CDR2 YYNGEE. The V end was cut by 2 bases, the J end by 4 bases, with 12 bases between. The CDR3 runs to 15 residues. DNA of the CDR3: TGTGCCAGCAGCGTCGGAGGGGGCGGCACCGGGGAGCTGTTTTTT. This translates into CASSVGGGGTGELFF.

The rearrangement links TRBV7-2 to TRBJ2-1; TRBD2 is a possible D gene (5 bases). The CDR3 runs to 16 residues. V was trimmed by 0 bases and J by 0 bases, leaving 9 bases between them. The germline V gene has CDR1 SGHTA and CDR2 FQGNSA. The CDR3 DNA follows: TGTGCCAGCAGCTTAGCCGGGGATAGCTCCTACAATGAGCAGTTCTTC. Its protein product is CASSLAGDSSYNEQFF.

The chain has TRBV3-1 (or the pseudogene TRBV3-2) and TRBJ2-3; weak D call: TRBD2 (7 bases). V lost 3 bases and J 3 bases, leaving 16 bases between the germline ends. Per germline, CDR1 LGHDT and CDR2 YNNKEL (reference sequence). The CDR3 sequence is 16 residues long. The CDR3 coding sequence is TGTGCCAGCAGCCAGCGGGGGCGAATGGGTACAGATACGCAGTATTTT. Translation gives CASSQRGRMGTDTQYF.